The 31 T cell receptor beta chains listed next were all sequenced from one sample in a study of blood T cell repertoires in COVID-19. Assay: immunoSEQ multiplex PCR; the TCRdb copy retains only in-frame clones and omits some. The table shows some 410,000 clones, with around nine tenths occurring only once. The sequenced sample consisted of PBMCs or T cells enriched from blood (not recorded which). The receptor set was obtained from a woman aged 30 to 39 with acute COVID-19.

The rearrangement links TRBV27 to TRBJ2-6; 12 bases match TRBD1. Per germline, CDR1 MNHEY and CDR2 SMNVEV (reference sequence). This CDR3 contains 19 residues. V lost 8 bases and J lost 0; bases outside the gene matches: 11. DNA for the CDR3: TGTGCCAGCCGTACATTGGGACAGGGGGCAATCTCTGGGGCCAACGTCCTGACTTTC. Its protein product is CASRTLGQGAISGANVLTF.

The gene calls are TRBV27 and TRBJ2-5, with a possible D match to TRBD1 (6 bases). The CDR3 has 15 residues. V was clipped by 3 bases and J by 3 bases, with 14 bases between them. Germline-derived CDR1 and CDR2 are MNHEY and SMNVEV (reference sequence). The chain's CDR3 is CASSLVGQTEETQYF. CDR3 DNA sequence: TGTGCCAGCAGTTTGGTCGGACAGACTGAAGAGACCCAGTACTTC.

This chain uses TRBV27 with TRBJ2-2; 8 bases are a match to TRBD1. Germline CDR1 MNHEY, CDR2 SMNVEV (reference sequence). This CDR3 has 13 amino acids. J lost 5 bases, V lost 4 bases, and 0 bases had no gene match. The CDR3 loop is CASSWTGTGELFF. The CDR3 DNA reads as TGTGCCAGCAGTTGGACAGGGACCGGGGAGCTGTTTTTT.

The chain links TRBV6-5 to TRBJ1-2; no clear D gene. The CDR3 totals 13 residues. The germline gives CDR1 MNHEY, CDR2 SVGAGI. The V gene lost 0 bases and the J gene lost 8 bases, with 10 bases spanning the gap. The CDR3 reads CASSYSQGGGYTF. DNA of the CDR3: TGTGCCAGCAGTTACTCACAAGGAGGAGGCTACACCTTC.

V and J are TRBV7-3 and TRBJ2-7; 11 bases are shared with TRBD2. Unmatched junction bases numbered 8, after V lost 4 bases and J lost 6 bases. Per germline, CDR1 SGHTA and CDR2 FQGTGA. The CDR3 loop spans 15 amino acids. CDR3 amino acids: CASSSGTSGLGEQYF. Here the CDR3 DNA reads TGTGCCAGCAGCTCCGGGACTAGCGGATTAGGCGAGCAGTACTTC.

The rearrangement uses TRBV18 and TRBJ1-1, with 9 positions matching TRBD1. CDR3 size: 13 residues. Germline CDR1 KGHSH, CDR2 LQKENI. Germline trimming cut 7 bases from V and 2 bases from J; bases unmatched to any gene: 2. Here the CDR3 reads CASFTGGNTEAFF. For the CDR3, the DNA is TGTGCCAGCTTTACAGGGGGCAACACTGAAGCTTTCTTT. The variable domain in full, with the rest retrieved from reference TRBV18 and TRBJ1-1, is NAGVMQNPRHLVRRRGQEARLRCSPMKGHSHVYWYRQLPEEGLKFMVYLQKENIIDESGMPKERFSAEFPKEGPSILRIQQVVRGDSAAYFCASFTGGNTEAFFGQGTRLTVV.

V is TRBV7-2 and J is TRBJ1-5; 8 nucleotides match TRBD1. Germline CDR1 is SGHTA and CDR2 is FQGNSA. Germline trimming cut 1 base from V and 5 bases from J; bases unmatched to any gene: 4. CDR3 length: 15 amino acids. CDR3 amino acids: CASSLGTGRHQPQHF. CDR3 bases: TGTGCCAGCAGCTTAGGGACAGGGAGGCATCAGCCCCAGCATTTT.

The rearrangement links TRBV7-9 to TRBJ1-6; no definite D call. Germline CDR1 reads SEHNR; CDR2 reads FQNEAQ (reference sequence). The CDR3 totals 13 residues. V was cut by 5 bases and J by 7 bases, with 9 bases left in between. The CDR3 DNA is TGTGCCAGCAGCCTATACTGGAATTCACCCCTCCACTTT. As protein: CASSLYWNSPLHF. Using reference TRBV7-9 and TRBJ1-6 for the parts outside the CDR3, the full variable domain is DTGVSQNPRHKITKRGQNVTFRCDPISEHNRLYWYRQTLGQGPEFLTYFQNEAQLEKSRLLSDRFSAERPKGSFSTLEIQRTEQGDSAMYLCASSLYWNSPLHFGNGTRLTVT.

This chain links TRBV7-3 with TRBJ1-2; TRBD1 aligns across 9 bases. The trim removed 1 base at V and 6 bases at J, leaving 3 bases unmatched. In germline, CDR1 is SGHTA, CDR2 FQGTGA. This CDR3 comprises 14 residues. This chain's CDR3 is CASSLRRDRDGYTF. CDR3 sequence (DNA): TGTGCCAGCAGCTTAAGGAGGGACAGGGATGGCTACACCTTC.

This clone was seen just once. The rearrangement joins TRBV29-1 to TRBJ2-7, with 8 bases matching TRBD1. The V segment lost 7 bases and the J segment 3 bases; nucleotides outside the gene matches: 8. The CDR3 runs 13 residues. Germline-derived CDR1 and CDR2 are SQVTM and ANQGSEA. CDR3: CSAADRALYEQYF. The CDR3 DNA follows: TGCAGCGCGGCGGACAGGGCCCTCTACGAGCAGTACTTC.

The rearrangement uses TRBV6-2 or TRBV6-3 and TRBJ2-5, with 9 bases lining up with TRBD1. The CDR3 totals 15 residues. The germline V gene encodes CDR1 MNHEY and CDR2 SVGEGT. Unmatched junction bases numbered 5, after V lost 2 bases and J lost 4 bases. The CDR3 bases are TGTGCCAGCAGTTACGATGACAGGGGGGGAGAGACCCAGTACTTC. Translated: CASSYDDRGGETQYF.

On this clone: The sample has other DNA sequences that encode this CDR3 too. This chain joins TRBV12-3 or TRBV12-4 and TRBJ1-5; D might be TRBD1 (5 bases). The V gene lost 3 bases and the J gene lost 6 bases, with 9 bases spanning the gap. The CDR3 is made up of 13 amino acids. The CDR3, as DNA: TGTGCCAGCAGTTTCGGGGGGGGTCAGCCCCAGCATTTT. Amino acids: CASSFGGGQPQHF.

CDR3: CASQSSRATNEKLFF. CDR3 sequence (DNA): TGCGCCAGCCAGTCCTCCCGGGCAACTAATGAAAAACTGTTTTTT. This chain uses TRBV5-1 with TRBJ1-4; no clear D. Germline V gene sequence: CDR1 SGHRS, CDR2 YFSETQ. The V gene lost 7 bases and the J gene lost 0 bases, with 13 bases spanning the gap. CDR3 size: 15 residues. Looking up the rest from reference TRBV5-1 and TRBJ1-4 gives the full variable domain: KAGVTQTPRYLIKTRGQQVTLSCSPISGHRSVSWYQQTPGQGLQFLFEYFSETQRNKGNFPGRFSGRQFSNSRSEMNVSTLELGDSALYLCASQSSRATNEKLFFGSGTQLSVL.

J is TRBJ2-7 and V is TRBV5-1; D ambiguous. Trimming pared 3 bases from V and 0 bases from J, leaving 7 bases between. The CDR3 spans 13 residues. The germline V gene has CDR1 SGHRS and CDR2 YFSETQ. CDR3 nucleotide sequence: TGCGCCAGCAGCTCGATTAGCTCCTACGAGCAGTACTTC. This sequence encodes CASSSISSYEQYF.

The chain is built from TRBV5-1 and TRBJ2-5; D ambiguous. V was shortened by 0 bases and J by 0 bases, with 6 bases between the two germline ends. The V gene's germline CDR1 is SGHRS and CDR2 YFSETQ. This CDR3 has 14 amino acids. CDR3 nucleotide sequence: TGCGCCAGCAGCTTGGGGGCAGACCAAGAGACCCAGTACTTC. Its protein product is CASSLGADQETQYF.

This chain joins TRBV7-9 and TRBJ1-1; D unresolved. Per germline, CDR1 SEHNR and CDR2 FQNEAQ (reference sequence). The V end was cut by 5 bases, the J end by 4 bases, with 11 bases between. The CDR3 runs 13 residues. The CDR3, as DNA: TGTGCCAGCAGCCTATACCTCCCCACTGAAGCTTTCTTT. Its translation is CASSLYLPTEAFF.

The genes are TRBV14 and TRBJ1-2; D ambiguous. Trimming pared 1 base from V and 5 bases from J, leaving 17 bases between. The germline CDR1 and CDR2 sequences are SGHDN and FVKESK. CDR3 length: 16 amino acids. The CDR3 region is CASSQGRLRARYGYTF. In DNA form, the CDR3 reads TGTGCCAGCAGCCAAGGAAGGTTGAGGGCACGGTATGGCTACACCTTC.

This chain uses TRBV24-1 with TRBJ2-7; possibly TRBD1 for D (5 bases). This CDR3 contains 15 residues. The germline V and J ends were trimmed by 2 bases and 5 bases, with 15 bases remaining between them. CDR1 and CDR2 (germline): KGHDR, SFDVKD. The CDR3 sequence: CATSDSGQGPHEQYF. The CDR3 DNA is TGTGCCACCAGTGATTCGGGTCAGGGCCCCCACGAGCAGTACTTC.

This rearrangement joins TRBV24-1 to TRBJ1-5; 7 bases agree with TRBD1. The V gene's germline CDR1 is KGHDR and CDR2 SFDVKD. The CDR3 has 13 amino acids. With V trimmed by 9 bases and J by 3 bases, 4 bases remained unmatched. The CDR3 loop is CATAGGPNQPQHF. The CDR3 region has the DNA TGTGCCACCGCAGGGGGGCCCAATCAGCCCCAGCATTTT.

This chain connects TRBV2 to TRBJ2-7; D unresolved. This CDR3 comprises 13 residues. V lost 4 bases and J lost 0, with 7 bases in between. Germline CDR1 SNHLY, CDR2 FYNNEI. This CDR3 is CASSAQVSYEQYF. Here the CDR3 DNA reads TGTGCCAGCAGTGCCCAGGTCTCCTACGAGCAGTACTTC.

This chain joins TRBV6-4 and TRBJ2-7; 7 bases map to TRBD1. The germline V gene encodes CDR1 MRHNA and CDR2 SNTAGT. The CDR3 has 17 residues. The junction had 9 bases not matched to a gene; V was cut back by 0 bases and J by 1 base. The CDR3, as DNA: TGTGCCAGCAGTGACTCCGGGACAGTGCCCCGTTCCTACGAGCAGTACTTC. It encodes CASSDSGTVPRSYEQYF.

The rearrangement links TRBV11-2 to TRBJ2-1, with TRBD1 as a possible D gene (6 bases). Germline CDR1 and CDR2: SGHAT and FQNNGV. V was trimmed by 5 bases and J by 2 bases, leaving 10 bases between them. This CDR3 is 14 amino acids long. The chain's CDR3 is CASSQTGTYNEQFF. In DNA, the CDR3 is TGTGCCAGCAGCCAGACAGGTACCTACAATGAGCAGTTCTTC. The entire variable domain, with the rest obtained from reference TRBV11-2 and TRBJ2-1, is as follows: EAGVAQSPRYKIIEKRQSVAFWCNPISGHATLYWYQQILGQGPKLLIQFQNNGVVDDSQLPKDRFSAERLKGVDSTLKIQPAKLEDSAVYLCASSQTGTYNEQFFGPGTRLTVL.

CDR3 bases: TGTGCCACCAGCAGAGGACAGGGGGTAGATGAGCAGTTCTTC. This sequence encodes CATSRGQGVDEQFF. This chain joins TRBV15 and TRBJ2-1; 9 bases align to TRBD1. Germline CDR1 reads LNHNV; CDR2 reads YYDKDF (reference sequence). The ends lost 1 base at V and 8 bases at J; junction bases unmatched: 3. The CDR3 extends over 14 amino acids.

V gene TRBV5-1 combines with J gene TRBJ1-4, with D possibly matching TRBD1 (5 bases). Between the trimmed V and J ends, which lost 0 bases and 0 bases, there was a span of 12 bases. The CDR3 spans 17 residues. Per the germline V gene, CDR1 is SGHRS and CDR2 is YFSETQ. CDR3 loop: CASSLGGGFATNEKLFF. In DNA form, the CDR3 reads TGCGCCAGCAGCTTGGGGGGCGGTTTCGCAACTAATGAAAAACTGTTTTTT.

This clone was recorded once. CDR3 sequence reads: CASSSTGANVLTF. CDR3 in DNA: TGTGCCAGCAGCAGTACTGGGGCCAACGTCCTGACTTTC. This chain connects TRBV2 to TRBJ2-6; D gene uncertain. CDR1 is SNHLY, CDR2 FYNNEI, per germline. V shed 6 bases and J shed 2 bases, with 5 bases lying between them. This CDR3 spans 13 amino acids.

This chain links TRBV3-1 (or the pseudogene TRBV3-2) with TRBJ1-6; TRBD1 matches at 7 bases. Germline CDR1 LGHDT, CDR2 YNNKEL (reference sequence). V trimming: 0 bases; J trimming: 6 bases; junction bases outside the gene matches: 5. This CDR3 contains 16 residues. The CDR3 DNA follows: TGTGCCAGCAGCCAAGATAATCCAGGGGGTAATTCACCCCTCCACTTT. The encoded protein is CASSQDNPGGNSPLHF.

The chain recombines TRBV2 with TRBJ1-1; 8 positions agree with TRBD1. J was trimmed by 0 bases and V by 7 bases; bases with no gene match: 1. In germline, CDR1 is SNHLY, CDR2 FYNNEI. The CDR3 spans 13 residues. CDR3 bases: TGTGCCAGCACGGGACAGGTGAACACTGAAGCTTTCTTT. This sequence encodes CASTGQVNTEAFF.

The chain is built from TRBV5-1 and TRBJ2-1; 12 bases are a match to TRBD2. This CDR3 region has 17 residues. V shed 1 base and J 5 bases; nucleotides not matched to a gene: 7. The germline V gene encodes CDR1 SGHRS and CDR2 YFSETQ. CDR3 loop: CASSLTSGGRTHNEQFF. The CDR3 DNA is TGCGCCAGCAGCTTGACTAGCGGGGGGCGGACCCACAATGAGCAGTTCTTC.

The genes are TRBV28 and TRBJ2-7; TRBD1 might be the D (5 bases). Germline V gene lookup returns CDR1 MDHEN and CDR2 SYDVKM. The ends were cut back, 2 bases at V and 1 base at J, with 12 bases in the middle. The CDR3 loop spans 15 amino acids. CDR3 in amino acids: CASSLVPQGSYEQYF. DNA of the CDR3: TGTGCCAGCAGTTTAGTCCCTCAGGGATCCTACGAGCAGTACTTC.

The V and J genes are TRBV30 and TRBJ2-7, with 8 positions matching TRBD1. CDR3 length equals 14 residues. Trimming removed 3 bases from V and 2 bases from J; junction bases left unmatched: 6. Germline-derived CDR1 and CDR2 are GTSNPN and SVGIG (reference sequence). The CDR3 DNA sequence: TGTGCCTGGAGCCCAGGACAGGGAACCTACGAGCAGTACTTC. The encoded protein is CAWSPGQGTYEQYF.

The chain combines TRBV5-6 with TRBJ2-7; TRBD2 is a possible D gene (5 bases). Germline CDR1 is SGHDT and CDR2 is YYEEEE. CDR3 length equals 13 residues. V gave up 2 bases and J gave up 2 bases, with 8 bases separating them. The CDR3 region has the DNA TGTGCCAGCAGCTTACCGGGGACCTACGAGCAGTACTTC. Translating it yields CASSLPGTYEQYF.